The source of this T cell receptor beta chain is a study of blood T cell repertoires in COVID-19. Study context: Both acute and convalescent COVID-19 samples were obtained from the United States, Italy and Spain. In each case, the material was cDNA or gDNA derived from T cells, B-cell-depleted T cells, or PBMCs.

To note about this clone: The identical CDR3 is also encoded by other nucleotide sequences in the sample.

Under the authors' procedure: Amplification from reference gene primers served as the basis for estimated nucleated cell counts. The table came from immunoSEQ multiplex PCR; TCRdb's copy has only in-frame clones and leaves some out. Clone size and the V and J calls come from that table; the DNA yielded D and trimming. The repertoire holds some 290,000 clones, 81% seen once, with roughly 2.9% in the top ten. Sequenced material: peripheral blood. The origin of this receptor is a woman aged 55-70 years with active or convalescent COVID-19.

CDR3 loop: CSAQTDSYGYTF. DNA of the CDR3: TGCAGCGCCCAGACAGATAGCTATGGCTACACCTTC. V usage is TRBV29-1 and J usage is TRBJ1-2, with D possibly TRBD1 on 5 matching bases. The CDR3 has 12 residues. CDR1 is SQVTM, CDR2 ANQGSEA, per germline. Trimming cost V 7 bases and J 4 bases, with 13 bases left between them.